This T cell receptor (beta chain) was observed in a study of Graves' ophthalmopathy and Graves' hyperthyroidism. As the template, RNA transcripts were used to amplify TCR beta CDR3 regions. Amplification began with first-round RT-PCR using HTBI primers, then second-round multiplex PCR was performed. Via MiXCR, TCRdb re-called the multiplex PCR reads, giving one row per CDR3 protein. The sample has 13,000 to 15,000 distinct CDR3 sequences; roughly 50% are singletons. From germline, CDR1 is SEHNR and CDR2 FQNEAQ (reference sequence). Trimming took 5 bases from V and 0 from J; bases not matched to a gene: 11. The CDR3 is 18 residues long. CAS ≥3, NOSPECS ≥4, moderate-to-severe activity and duration under 3 months marked donors with ophthalmopathy. The PBMCs were taken from around 10 ml of fresh peripheral blood. This clonotype has only a few counts.

This clonotype was sampled from a woman aged 25 to 45 with Graves' ophthalmopathy. This chain joins TRBV7-9 and TRBJ1-5; 9 bases fit TRBD1. Material for sequencing was peripheral blood. CDR3 bases: TGTGCCAGCAGCACCCGGGACAGGGCGAACTATAGCAATCAGCCCCAGCATTTT. Its translation is CASSTRDRANYSNQPQHF.